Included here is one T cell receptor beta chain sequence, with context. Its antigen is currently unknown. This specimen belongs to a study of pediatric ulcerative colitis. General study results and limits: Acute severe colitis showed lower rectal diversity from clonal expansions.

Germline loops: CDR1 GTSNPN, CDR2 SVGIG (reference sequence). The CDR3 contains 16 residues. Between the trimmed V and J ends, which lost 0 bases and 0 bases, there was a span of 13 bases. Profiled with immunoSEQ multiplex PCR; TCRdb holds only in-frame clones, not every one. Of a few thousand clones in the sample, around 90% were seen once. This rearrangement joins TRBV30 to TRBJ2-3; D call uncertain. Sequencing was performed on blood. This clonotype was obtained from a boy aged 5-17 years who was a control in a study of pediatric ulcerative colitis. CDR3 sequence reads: CAWSVITRLSTDTQYF. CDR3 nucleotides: TGTGCCTGGAGTGTAATAACGCGGCTGAGCACAGATACGCAGTATTTT.